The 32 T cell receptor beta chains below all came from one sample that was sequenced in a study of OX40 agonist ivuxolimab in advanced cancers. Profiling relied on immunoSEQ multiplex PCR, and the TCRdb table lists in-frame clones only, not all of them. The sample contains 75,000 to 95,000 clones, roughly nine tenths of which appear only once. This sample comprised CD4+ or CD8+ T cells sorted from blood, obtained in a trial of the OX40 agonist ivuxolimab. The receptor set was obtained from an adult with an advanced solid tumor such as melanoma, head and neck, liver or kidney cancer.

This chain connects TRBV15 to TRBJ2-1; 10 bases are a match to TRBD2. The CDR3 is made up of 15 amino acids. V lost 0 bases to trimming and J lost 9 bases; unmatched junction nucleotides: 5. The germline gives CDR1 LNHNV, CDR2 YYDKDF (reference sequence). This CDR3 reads CATSRELAGDGEQFF. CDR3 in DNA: TGTGCCACCAGCAGAGAGCTAGCGGGGGATGGTGAGCAGTTCTTC. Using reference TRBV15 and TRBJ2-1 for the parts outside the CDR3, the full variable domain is DAMVIQNPRYQVTQFGKPVTLSCSQTLNHNVMYWYQQKSSQAPKLLFHYYDKDFNNEADTPDNFQSRRPNTSFCFLDIRSPGLGDTAMYLCATSRELAGDGEQFFGPGTRLTVL.

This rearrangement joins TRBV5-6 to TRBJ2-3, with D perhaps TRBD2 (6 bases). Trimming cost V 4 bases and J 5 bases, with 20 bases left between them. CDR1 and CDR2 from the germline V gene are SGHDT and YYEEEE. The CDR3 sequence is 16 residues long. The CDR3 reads CASSPRLGALVDTQYF. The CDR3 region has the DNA TGTGCCAGCAGCCCCAGACTAGGGGCTCTAGTAGATACGCAGTATTTT.

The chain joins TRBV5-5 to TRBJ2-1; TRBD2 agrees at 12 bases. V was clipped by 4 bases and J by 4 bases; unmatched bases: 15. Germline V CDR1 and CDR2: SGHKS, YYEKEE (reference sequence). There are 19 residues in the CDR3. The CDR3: CASSPTTSGGPSGYNEQFF. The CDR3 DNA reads TGTGCCAGCAGCCCTACCACTAGCGGGGGGCCTTCCGGGTACAATGAGCAGTTCTTC.

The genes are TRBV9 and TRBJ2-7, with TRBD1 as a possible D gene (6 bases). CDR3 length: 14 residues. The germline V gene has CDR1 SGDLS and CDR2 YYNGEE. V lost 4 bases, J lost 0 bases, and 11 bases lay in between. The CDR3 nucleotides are TGTGCCAGCAGCATCGGACAGTCCTCCTACGAGCAGTACTTC. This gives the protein CASSIGQSSYEQYF. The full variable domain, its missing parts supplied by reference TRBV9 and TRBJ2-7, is DSGVTQTPKHLITATGQRVTLRCSPRSGDLSVYWYQQSLDQGLQFLIQYYNGEERAKGNILERFSAQQFPDLHSELNLSSLELGDSALYFCASSIGQSSYEQYFGPGTRLTVT.

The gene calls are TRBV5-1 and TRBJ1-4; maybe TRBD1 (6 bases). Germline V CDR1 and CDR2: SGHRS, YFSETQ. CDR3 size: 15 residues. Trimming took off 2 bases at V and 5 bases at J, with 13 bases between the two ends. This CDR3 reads CASSLGGTRNEKLFF. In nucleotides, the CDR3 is TGCGCCAGCAGCTTAGGAGGGACAAGAAATGAAAAACTGTTTTTT. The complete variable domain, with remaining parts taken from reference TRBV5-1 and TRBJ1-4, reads KAGVTQTPRYLIKTRGQQVTLSCSPISGHRSVSWYQQTPGQGLQFLFEYFSETQRNKGNFPGRFSGRQFSNSRSEMNVSTLELGDSALYLCASSLGGTRNEKLFFGSGTQLSVL.

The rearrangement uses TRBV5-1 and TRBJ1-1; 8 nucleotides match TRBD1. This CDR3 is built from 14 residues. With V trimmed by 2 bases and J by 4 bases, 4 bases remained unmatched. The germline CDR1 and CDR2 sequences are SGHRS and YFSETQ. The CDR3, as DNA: TGCGCCAGCAGCTTACACAGGGGGGGCACTGAAGCTTTCTTT. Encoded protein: CASSLHRGGTEAFF.

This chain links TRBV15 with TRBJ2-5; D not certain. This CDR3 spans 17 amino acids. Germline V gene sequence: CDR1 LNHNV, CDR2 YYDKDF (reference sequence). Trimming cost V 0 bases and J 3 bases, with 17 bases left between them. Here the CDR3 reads CATSRDYQVIPKETQYF. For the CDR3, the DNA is TGTGCCACCAGCAGAGATTACCAGGTTATCCCTAAAGAGACCCAGTACTTC.

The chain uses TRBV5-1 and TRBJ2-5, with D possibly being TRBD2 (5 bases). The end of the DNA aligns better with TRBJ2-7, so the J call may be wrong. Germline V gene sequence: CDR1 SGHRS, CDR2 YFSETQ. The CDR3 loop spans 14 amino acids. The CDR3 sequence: CASTPQEVGHEQYF. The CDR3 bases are TGCGCCAGCACCCCGCAGGAGGTTGGGCACGAGCAGTACTTC.

The CDR3 reads CASSYSLGTAQETQYF. As DNA, the CDR3 is TGTGCCAGCAGTTACTCACTAGGGACAGCCCAAGAGACCCAGTACTTC. The V gene is TRBV6-5, the J gene TRBJ2-5, with 7 nucleotides matching TRBD1. CDR3 length equals 16 residues. Germline V CDR1 and CDR2: MNHEY, SVGAGI. V trimming: 0 bases; J trimming: 1 base; junction bases outside the gene matches: 5.

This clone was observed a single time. The CDR3 DNA sequence: TGTGCCAGCAGAAGGAGCAGCACAGATACGCAGTATTTT. It translates to CASRRSSTDTQYF. The chain combines TRBV28 with TRBJ2-3; D not certain. CDR3 size: 13 residues. Germline CDR1 reads MDHEN; CDR2 reads SYDVKM. Deletions cut 6 bases from V and 0 bases from J, with 7 bases between.

CDR3 sequence: CASSLGPAGGNSPLHF. The CDR3 bases are TGTGCCAGCAGCTTGGGCCCCGCAGGGGGGAATTCACCCCTCCACTTT. The chain carries TRBV5-6 and TRBJ1-6; the match to TRBD1 covers 7 bases. This CDR3 region has 16 residues. Germline V gene lookup returns CDR1 SGHDT and CDR2 YYEEEE. The ends lost 0 bases at V and 7 bases at J; junction bases unmatched: 7.

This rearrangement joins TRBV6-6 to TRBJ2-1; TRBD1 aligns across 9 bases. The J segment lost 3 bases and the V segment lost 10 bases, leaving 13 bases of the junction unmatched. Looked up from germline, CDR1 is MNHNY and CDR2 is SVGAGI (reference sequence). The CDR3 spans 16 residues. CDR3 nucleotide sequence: TGTGCCACGAACGACCCCGGGACAGGGTTCTACAATGAGCAGTTCTTC. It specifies CATNDPGTGFYNEQFF.

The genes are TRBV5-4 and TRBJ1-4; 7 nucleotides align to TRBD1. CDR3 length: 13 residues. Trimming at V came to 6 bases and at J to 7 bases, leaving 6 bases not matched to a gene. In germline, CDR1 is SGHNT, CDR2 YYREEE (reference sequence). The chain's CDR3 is CASNRDSGEKLFF. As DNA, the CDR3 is TGTGCCAGCAACCGGGACAGTGGTGAAAAACTGTTTTTT. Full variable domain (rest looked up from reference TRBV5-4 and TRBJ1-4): ETGVTQSPTHLIKTRGQQVTLRCSSQSGHNTVSWYQQALGQGPQFIFQYYREEENGRGNFPPRFSGLQFPNYSSELNVNALELDDSALYLCASNRDSGEKLFFGSGTQLSVL.

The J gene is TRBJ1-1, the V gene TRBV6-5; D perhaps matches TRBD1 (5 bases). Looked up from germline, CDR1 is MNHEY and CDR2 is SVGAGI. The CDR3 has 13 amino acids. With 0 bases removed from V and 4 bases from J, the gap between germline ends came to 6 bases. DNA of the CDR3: TGTGCCAGCAGTTACTCGAGGGGCACTGAAGCTTTCTTT. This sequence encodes CASSYSRGTEAFF.

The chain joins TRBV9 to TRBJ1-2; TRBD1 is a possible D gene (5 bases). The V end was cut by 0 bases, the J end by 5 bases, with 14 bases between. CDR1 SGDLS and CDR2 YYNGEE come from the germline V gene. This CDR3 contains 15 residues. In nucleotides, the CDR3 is TGTGCCAGCAGCGTAGAACAGGTGGGGGGTTATGGCTACACCTTC. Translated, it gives CASSVEQVGGYGYTF.

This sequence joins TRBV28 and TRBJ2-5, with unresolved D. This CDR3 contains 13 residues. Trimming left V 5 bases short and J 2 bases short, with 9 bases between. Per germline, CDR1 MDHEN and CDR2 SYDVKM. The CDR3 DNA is TGTGCCAGCAGTCCCGGCACGCAAGAGACCCAGTACTTC. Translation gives CASSPGTQETQYF.

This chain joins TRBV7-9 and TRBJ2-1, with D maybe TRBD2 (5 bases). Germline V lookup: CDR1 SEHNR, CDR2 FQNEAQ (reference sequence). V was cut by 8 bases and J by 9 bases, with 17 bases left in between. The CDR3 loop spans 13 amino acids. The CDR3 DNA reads TGTGCCAGCCGCCCCAGGCTAGGGAGTGAGCAGTTCTTC. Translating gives CASRPRLGSEQFF. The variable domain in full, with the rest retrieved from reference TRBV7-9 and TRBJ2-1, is DTGVSQNPRHKITKRGQNVTFRCDPISEHNRLYWYRQTLGQGPEFLTYFQNEAQLEKSRLLSDRFSAERPKGSFSTLEIQRTEQGDSAMYLCASRPRLGSEQFFGPGTRLTVL.

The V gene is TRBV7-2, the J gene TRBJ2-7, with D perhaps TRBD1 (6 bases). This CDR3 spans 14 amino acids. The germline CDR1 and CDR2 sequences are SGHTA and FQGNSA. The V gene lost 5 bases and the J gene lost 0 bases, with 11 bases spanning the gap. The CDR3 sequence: CASSVDRFSYEQYF. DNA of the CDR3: TGTGCCAGCAGCGTCGACAGGTTCTCCTACGAGCAGTACTTC. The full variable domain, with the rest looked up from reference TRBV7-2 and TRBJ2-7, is GAGVSQSPSNKVTEKGKDVELRCDPISGHTALYWYRQSLGQGLEFLIYFQGNSAPDKSGLPSDRFSAERTGGSVSTLTIQRTQQEDSAVYLCASSVDRFSYEQYFGPGTRLTVT.

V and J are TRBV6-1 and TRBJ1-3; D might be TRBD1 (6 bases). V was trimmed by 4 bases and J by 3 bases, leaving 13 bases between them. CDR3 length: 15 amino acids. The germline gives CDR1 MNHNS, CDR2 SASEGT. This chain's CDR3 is CASSGGRGFGNTIYF. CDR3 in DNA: TGTGCCAGCAGTGGGGGCAGGGGCTTTGGAAACACCATATATTTT.

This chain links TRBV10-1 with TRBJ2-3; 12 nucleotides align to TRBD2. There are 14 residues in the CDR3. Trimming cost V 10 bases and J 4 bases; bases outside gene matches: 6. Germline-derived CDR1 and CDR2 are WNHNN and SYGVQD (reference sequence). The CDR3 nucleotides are TGCGCCACCTCTAGCGGGGGGGCGTCAGATACGCAGTATTTT. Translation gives CATSSGGASDTQYF.

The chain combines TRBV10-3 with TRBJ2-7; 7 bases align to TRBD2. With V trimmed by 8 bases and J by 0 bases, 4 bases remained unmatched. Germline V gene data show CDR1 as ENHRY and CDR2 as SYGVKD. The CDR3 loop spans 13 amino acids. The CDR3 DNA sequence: TGTGCCATCTCGGCGGGAGACTCCTACGAGCAGTACTTC. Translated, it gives CAISAGDSYEQYF.

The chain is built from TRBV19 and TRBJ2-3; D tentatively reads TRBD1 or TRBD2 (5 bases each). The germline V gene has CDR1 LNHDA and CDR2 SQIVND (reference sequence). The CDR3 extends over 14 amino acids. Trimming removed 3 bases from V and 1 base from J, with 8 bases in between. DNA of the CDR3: TGTGCCAGTAGTATCGGGGACGGCACAGATACGCAGTATTTT. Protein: CASSIGDGTDTQYF.

CDR3 in DNA: TGTGCCAGCAGTCCCTCCCAGGCAGATGAAAAACTGTTTTTT. This translates into CASSPSQADEKLFF. J is TRBJ1-4 and V is TRBV6-1; no reliable D call. Germline CDR1 is MNHNS and CDR2 is SASEGT. There are 14 residues in the CDR3. V lost 5 bases and J 6 bases, leaving 13 bases between the germline ends.

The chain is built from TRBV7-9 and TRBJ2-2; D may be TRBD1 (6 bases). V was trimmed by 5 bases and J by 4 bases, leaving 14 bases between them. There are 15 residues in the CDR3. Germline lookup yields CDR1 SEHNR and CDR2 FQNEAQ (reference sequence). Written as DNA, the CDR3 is TGTGCCAGCAGCGCCGGGGACACCTTCACCGGGGAGCTGTTTTTT. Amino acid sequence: CASSAGDTFTGELFF.

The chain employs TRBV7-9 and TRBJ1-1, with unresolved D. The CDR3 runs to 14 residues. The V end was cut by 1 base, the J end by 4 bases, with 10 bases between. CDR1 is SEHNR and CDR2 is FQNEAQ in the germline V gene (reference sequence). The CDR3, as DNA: TGTGCCAGCAGCTTAGAGAGTTACGTCACTGAAGCTTTCTTT. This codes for CASSLESYVTEAFF.

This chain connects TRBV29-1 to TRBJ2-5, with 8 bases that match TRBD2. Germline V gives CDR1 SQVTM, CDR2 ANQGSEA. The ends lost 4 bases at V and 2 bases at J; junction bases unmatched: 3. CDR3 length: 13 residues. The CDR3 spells CSVVPGGQETQYF. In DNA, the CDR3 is TGCAGCGTTGTACCGGGGGGGCAAGAGACCCAGTACTTC.

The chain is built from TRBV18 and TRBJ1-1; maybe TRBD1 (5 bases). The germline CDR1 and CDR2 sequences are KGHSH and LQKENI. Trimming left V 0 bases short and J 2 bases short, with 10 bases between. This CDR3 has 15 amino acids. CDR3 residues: CASSPPGQSNTEAFF. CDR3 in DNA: TGTGCCAGCTCACCACCGGGGCAGAGTAACACTGAAGCTTTCTTT.

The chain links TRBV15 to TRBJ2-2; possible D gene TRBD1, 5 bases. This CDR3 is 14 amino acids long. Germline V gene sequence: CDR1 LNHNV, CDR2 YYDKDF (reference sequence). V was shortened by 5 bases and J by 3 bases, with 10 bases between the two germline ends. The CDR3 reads CATSQGRYTGELFF. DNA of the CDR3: TGTGCCACCAGCCAGGGAAGATACACCGGGGAGCTGTTTTTT.

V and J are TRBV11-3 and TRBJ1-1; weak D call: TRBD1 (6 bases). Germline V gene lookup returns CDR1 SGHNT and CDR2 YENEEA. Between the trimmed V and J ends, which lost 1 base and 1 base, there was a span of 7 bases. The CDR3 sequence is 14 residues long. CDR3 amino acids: CASSLGGQNTEAFF. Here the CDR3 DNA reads TGTGCCAGCAGCTTAGGGGGACAGAACACTGAAGCTTTCTTT.

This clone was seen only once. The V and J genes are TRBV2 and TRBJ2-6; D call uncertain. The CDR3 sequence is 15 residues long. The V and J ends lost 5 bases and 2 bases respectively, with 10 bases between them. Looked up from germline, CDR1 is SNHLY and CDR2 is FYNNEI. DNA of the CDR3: TGTGCCAGCAGTTGGAGCACAGCTGGGGCCAACGTCCTGACTTTC. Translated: CASSWSTAGANVLTF. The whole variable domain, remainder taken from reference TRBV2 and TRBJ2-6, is EPEVTQTPSHQVTQMGQEVILRCVPISNHLYFYWYRQILGQKVEFLVSFYNNEISEKSEIFDDQFSVERPDGSNFTLKIRSTKLEDSAMYFCASSWSTAGANVLTFGAGSRLTVL.

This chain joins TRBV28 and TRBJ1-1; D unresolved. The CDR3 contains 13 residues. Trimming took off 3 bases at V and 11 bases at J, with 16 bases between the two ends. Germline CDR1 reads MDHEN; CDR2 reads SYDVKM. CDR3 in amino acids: CASSFLWGEAAFF. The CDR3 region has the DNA TGTGCCAGCAGTTTCCTTTGGGGAGAAGCGGCTTTCTTT. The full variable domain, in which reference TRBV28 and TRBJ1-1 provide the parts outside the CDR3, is DVKVTQSSRYLVKRTGEKVFLECVQDMDHENMFWYRQDPGLGLRLIYFSYDVKMKEKGDIPEGYSVSREKKERFSLILESASTNQTSMYLCASSFLWGEAAFFGQGTRLTVV.

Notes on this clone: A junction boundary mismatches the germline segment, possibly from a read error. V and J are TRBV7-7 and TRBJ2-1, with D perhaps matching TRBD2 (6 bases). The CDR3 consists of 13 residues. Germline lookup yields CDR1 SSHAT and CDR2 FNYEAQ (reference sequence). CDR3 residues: CASSLGGWNEQFF. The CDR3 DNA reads TGTGCTAGCAGTCTCGGGGGTTGGAATGAGCAGTTCTTC.